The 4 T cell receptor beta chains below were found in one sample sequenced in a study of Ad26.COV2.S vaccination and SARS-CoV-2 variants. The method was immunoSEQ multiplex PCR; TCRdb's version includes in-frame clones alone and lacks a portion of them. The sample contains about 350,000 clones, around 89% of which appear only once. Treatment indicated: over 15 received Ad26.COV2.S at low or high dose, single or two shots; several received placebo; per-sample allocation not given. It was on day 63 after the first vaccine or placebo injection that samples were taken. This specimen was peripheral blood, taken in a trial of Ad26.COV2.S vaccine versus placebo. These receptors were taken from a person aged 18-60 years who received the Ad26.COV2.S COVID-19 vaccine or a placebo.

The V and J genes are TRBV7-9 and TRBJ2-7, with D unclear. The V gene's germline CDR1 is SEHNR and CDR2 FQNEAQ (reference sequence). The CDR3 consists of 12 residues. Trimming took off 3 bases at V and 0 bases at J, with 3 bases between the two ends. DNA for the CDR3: TGTGCCAGCAGCTTCCCCTCCTACGAGCAGTACTTC. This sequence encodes CASSFPSYEQYF.

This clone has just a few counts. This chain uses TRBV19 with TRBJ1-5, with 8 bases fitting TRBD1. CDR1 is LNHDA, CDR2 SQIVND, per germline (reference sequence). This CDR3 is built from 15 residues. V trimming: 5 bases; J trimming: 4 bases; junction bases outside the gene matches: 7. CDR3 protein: CASSFRGPDNQPQHF. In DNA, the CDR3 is TGTGCCAGTAGTTTCAGGGGGCCTGATAATCAGCCCCAGCATTTT.

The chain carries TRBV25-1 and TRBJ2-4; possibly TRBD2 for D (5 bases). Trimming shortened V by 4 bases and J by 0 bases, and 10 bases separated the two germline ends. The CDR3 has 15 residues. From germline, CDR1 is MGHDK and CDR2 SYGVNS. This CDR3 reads CASSGGAVAKNIQYF. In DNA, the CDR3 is TGTGCCAGCAGTGGAGGAGCGGTAGCCAAAAACATTCAGTACTTC.

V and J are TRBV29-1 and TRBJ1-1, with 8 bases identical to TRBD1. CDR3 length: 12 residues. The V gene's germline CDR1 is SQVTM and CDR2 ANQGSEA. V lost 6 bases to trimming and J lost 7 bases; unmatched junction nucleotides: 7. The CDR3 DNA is TGCAGCGTCCAAACAGGGGGGAATGAAGCTTTCTTT. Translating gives CSVQTGGNEAFF.